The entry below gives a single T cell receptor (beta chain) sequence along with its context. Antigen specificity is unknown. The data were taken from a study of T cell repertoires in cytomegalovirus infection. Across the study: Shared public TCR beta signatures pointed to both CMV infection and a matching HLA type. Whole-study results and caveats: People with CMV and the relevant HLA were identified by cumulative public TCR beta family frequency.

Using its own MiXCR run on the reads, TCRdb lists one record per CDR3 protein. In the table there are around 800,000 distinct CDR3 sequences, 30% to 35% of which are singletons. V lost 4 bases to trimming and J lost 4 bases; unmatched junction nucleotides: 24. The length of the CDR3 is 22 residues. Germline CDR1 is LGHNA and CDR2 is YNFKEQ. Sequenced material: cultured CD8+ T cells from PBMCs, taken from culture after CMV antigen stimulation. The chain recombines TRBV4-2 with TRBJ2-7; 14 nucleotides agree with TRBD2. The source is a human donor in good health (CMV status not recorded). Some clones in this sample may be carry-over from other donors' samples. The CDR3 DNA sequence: TGTGCCAGCAGCCCCCTCATTCGGTTTCAGACTAGCGGGGGGGCGGGTGATTACGAGCAGTACTTC. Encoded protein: CASSPLIRFQTSGGAGDYEQYF.